These T cell receptor beta chains were read from a single sample in a study of early T cells in non-severe SARS-CoV-2 infection. TCRdb recomputed calls from the 5' RACE reads with MiXCR, one row per CDR3 protein. The sample has around 30,000 distinct CDR3 sequences; roughly 4.1% are singletons. Material: whole blood. These receptors originate from an adult who was a healthcare worker with PCR-confirmed SARS-CoV-2 infection or an uninfected control (not recorded which). Both conserved end residues are part of each CDR3. D genes are given only for firm matches. Not every row has a clone size; where given, it reads once, few, many or a size class.

>many|TRBD2|TRBJ2-4|15|TRBV5-1
CASSLAGWEGNIQYF
TGCGCCAGCAGCCTCGCCGGATGGGAGGGAAACATTCAGTACTTC
>many|-|TRBJ2-3|15|TRBV7-9
CASSRSSSEADTQYF
TGTGCCAGCAGCCGTTCCTCTAGCGAAGCAGATACGCAGTATTTT
>many|-|TRBJ1-5|16|TRBV19
CASSIWEGGDNQPQHF
TGTGCCAGTAGTATATGGGAGGGAGGGGACAATCAGCCCCAGCATTTT
>many|TRBD2|TRBJ2-1|15|TRBV12-3/TRBV12-4
CASSMGLAGGDEQFF
TGTGCCAGCAGTATGGGACTAGCGGGAGGGGATGAGCAGTTCTTC
>many|-|TRBJ2-5|14|TRBV7-3
CASSQGRKGETQYF
TGTGCCAGCAGTCAAGGCCGAAAAGGGGAGACCCAGTACTTC
>-|TRBD1|TRBJ2-2|17|TRBV3-1
CASSQEGTANRTGELFF
TGTGCCAGCAGCCAAGAAGGGACAGCGAACAGGACCGGGGAGCTGTTTTTT
>many|-|TRBJ1-1|12|TRBV29-1
CSVGGLNTEAFF
TGCAGCGTTGGGGGGCTCAACACTGAAGCTTTCTTT
>many|TRBD1|TRBJ1-5|14|TRBV2
CASSGRQGSQPQHF
TGTGCCAGCAGTGGCAGACAGGGGAGTCAGCCCCAGCATTTT
>-|-|TRBJ2-7|13|TRBV27
CASSGQPPYEQYF
TGTGCCAGCAGCGGACAGCCTCCCTACGAGCAGTACTTC
>many|-|TRBJ2-7|12|TRBV29-1
CSVVYSWSEQYF
TGCAGCGTTGTCTACAGCTGGAGCGAGCAGTACTTC
>many|TRBD1|TRBJ2-5|13|TRBV30
CARDRGDQETQYF
TGTGCTCGGGACAGGGGAGACCAAGAGACCCAGTACTTC
>many|-|TRBJ1-2|13|TRBV27
CASGQSANYGYTF
TGTGCCAGCGGCCAGAGCGCTAACTATGGCTACACCTTC
>many|-|TRBJ2-7|14|TRBV20-1
CSAPLEKGAYEQYF
TGCAGTGCTCCTCTAGAGAAAGGAGCCTACGAGCAGTACTTC
>many|TRBD2|TRBJ2-1|18|TRBV12-3/TRBV12-4
CASIPSRGGLSGYNEQFF
TGTGCCAGCATTCCCTCCCGCGGGGGGTTGAGCGGCTACAATGAGCAGTTCTTC
>few|TRBD2|TRBJ2-7|14|TRBV29-1
CSVVGVAGAYEQYF
TGCAGCGTTGTGGGAGTCGCGGGAGCTTACGAGCAGTACTTC
>many|TRBD2|TRBJ2-4|16|TRBV3-1
CASSQGLAGGQNIQYF
TGTGCCAGCAGCCAGGGACTAGCGGGAGGACAAAACATTCAGTACTTC
>many|TRBD2|TRBJ2-3|16|TRBV7-2
CASSLAQASGADTQYF
TGTGCCAGCAGCTTAGCGCAGGCTAGCGGGGCAGATACGCAGTATTTT
>many|-|TRBJ2-1|9|TRBV24-1
CAPKGEQFF
TGTGCCCCTAAGGGTGAGCAGTTCTTC
>many|-|TRBJ2-1|15|TRBV19
CASSIQPGAYNEQFF
TGTGCCAGTAGTATCCAGCCAGGGGCCTACAATGAGCAGTTCTTC
>many|-|TRBJ2-1|13|TRBV7-2
CASSLGAHGEQFF
TGTGCCAGCAGCTTAGGGGCCCACGGTGAGCAGTTCTTC